The 18 T cell receptor beta chains reported below all come from one sample, sequenced in a study of control samples from healthy donors and cancer patients. Repertoires were generated with immunoSEQ multiplex PCR, while TCRdb's copy carries only in-frame clones and drops some. The sample includes about 130,000 clones, roughly 87% of them seen just once. The sequenced sample was blood. The origin of the receptors is a man between 18 and 29 years old in good health.

The chain carries TRBV3-1 (or the pseudogene TRBV3-2) and TRBJ1-3, with D hard to call. CDR3 length equals 15 residues. V lost 6 bases, J lost 0 bases, and 12 bases lay in between. Germline loops: CDR1 LGHDT, CDR2 YNNKEL (reference sequence). The CDR3: CASRETASSGNTIYF. CDR3 nucleotides: TGTGCCAGCAGGGAGACGGCGTCCTCTGGAAACACCATATATTTT.

The CDR3 DNA reads as TGTGCCAGCAGTTCGACAGGGGTAATTGGGGAGCTGTTTTTT. Protein sequence: CASSSTGVIGELFF. The rearrangement links TRBV5-4 to TRBJ2-2, with 8 positions matching TRBD1. Germline CDR1 is SGHNT and CDR2 is YYREEE (reference sequence). Losses at the gene ends were 5 bases for V and 8 bases for J; bases not matched to a gene: 8. The CDR3 has 14 amino acids.

The CDR3 nucleotides are TGTGCCAGCAGTGAAGCCGGGTCAACCTACTATGGCTACACCTTC. It codes for CASSEAGSTYYGYTF. The V and J genes are TRBV6-1 and TRBJ1-2; D uncertain. Per the germline V gene, CDR1 is MNHNS and CDR2 is SASEGT. Trimming took 0 bases from V and 3 from J, leaving 11 bases between them. The CDR3 runs 15 residues.

Concerning this clone itself: Its ends do not fully match the called genes, so a read error is possible. The V and J genes are TRBV6-6 and TRBJ1-1; D not resolved. Germline CDR1 reads MNHNY; CDR2 reads SVGAGI (reference sequence). The CDR3 consists of 10 residues. The CDR3: CASSTTEALF. For the CDR3, the DNA is TGTGCCAGCAGTACTACAGAGGCCCTCTTT.

V usage is TRBV27 and J usage is TRBJ2-3; 7 bases match TRBD2. The CDR3 totals 17 residues. Germline assignment: CDR1 MNHEY and CDR2 SMNVEV (reference sequence). The V gene end was trimmed by 0 bases and the J gene end by 2 bases; junction bases not matched to a gene: 8. CDR3 coding DNA: TGTGCCAGCAGTTTATCGCTGGCTAGCGGAATCACAGATACGCAGTATTTT. It specifies CASSLSLASGITDTQYF.

The genes are TRBV10-3 and TRBJ1-3; D gene uncertain. The CDR3 has 14 amino acids. V lost 2 bases to trimming and J lost 2 bases, with 7 bases between them. Germline-derived CDR1 and CDR2 are ENHRY and SYGVKD. CDR3 residues: CAISERETGNTIYF. The CDR3 nucleotides read TGTGCCATCAGTGAGAGGGAAACTGGAAACACCATATATTTT.

V is TRBV27 and J is TRBJ1-5; 12 bases line up with TRBD1. The CDR3 length is 19 residues. J lost 5 bases, V lost 5 bases, and 16 bases had no gene match. In germline, CDR1 is MNHEY, CDR2 SMNVEV (reference sequence). The CDR3 protein is CASSVRLRDRGLMDQPQHF. CDR3 in DNA: TGTGCCAGCAGTGTACGACTCCGGGACAGGGGGCTGATGGATCAGCCCCAGCATTTT.

In this sample, this clone turned up once. The chain links TRBV5-4 to TRBJ1-3; D gene uncertain. The germline V and J ends were trimmed by 3 bases and 4 bases, with 5 bases remaining between them. Germline V gene sequence: CDR1 SGHNT, CDR2 YYREEE (reference sequence). The CDR3 covers 12 residues. CDR3 in DNA: TGTGCCAGCAGCTCCGCGGGAAACACCATATATTTT. Residues: CASSSAGNTIYF.

V gene TRBV27 combines with J gene TRBJ1-1; perhaps TRBD1 as D (5 bases). Germline V gives CDR1 MNHEY, CDR2 SMNVEV (reference sequence). Trimming removed 7 bases from V and 5 bases from J, with 11 bases in between. The CDR3 has 12 residues. The CDR3 is CASTRRETEAFF. In DNA form, the CDR3 reads TGTGCCAGCACACGCAGGGAGACTGAAGCTTTCTTT.

This chain joins TRBV3-1 (or the pseudogene TRBV3-2) and TRBJ1-6, with TRBD1 matching 7 bases. The V and J ends lost 4 bases and 5 bases, in that order; junction bases with no gene match: 2. CDR1 is LGHDT, CDR2 YNNKEL, per germline (reference sequence). This CDR3 is 14 amino acids long. The CDR3: CASSRQGNNSPLHF. The CDR3 nucleotides are TGTGCCAGCAGCCGACAGGGAAATAATTCACCCCTCCACTTT.

The genes are TRBV7-9 and TRBJ2-1, with 14 bases matching TRBD2. Looked up from germline, CDR1 is SEHNR and CDR2 is FQNEAQ (reference sequence). The CDR3 runs to 13 residues. The CDR3: CAGGLAGGNEQFF. The CDR3 nucleotides read TGTGCTGGAGGACTAGCGGGAGGCAATGAGCAGTTCTTC.

V gene TRBV27 combines with J gene TRBJ2-7, with 10 bases that match TRBD1. Germline V gives CDR1 MNHEY, CDR2 SMNVEV (reference sequence). This CDR3 has 15 residues. V lost 6 bases, J lost 2 bases, and 7 bases stayed unmatched. The CDR3 DNA follows: TGTGCCAGCAGGGATTTAGGGACAGGGGCCTACGAGCAGTACTTC. Protein: CASRDLGTGAYEQYF.

The gene calls are TRBV28 and TRBJ1-4, with D perhaps matching TRBD1 (5 bases). CDR1 and CDR2 from the germline V gene are MDHEN and SYDVKM. The CDR3 loop spans 16 amino acids. The V gene lost 7 bases and the J gene lost 8 bases, with 23 bases spanning the gap. The CDR3 nucleotides read TGTGCCAGCATCTCCTTGTTGAGGGGCTTAAGGGAAAAACTGTTTTTT. Translation gives CASISLLRGLREKLFF.

The chain links TRBV15 to TRBJ2-7; tentatively, D is TRBD1 (5 bases). V lost 2 bases, J lost 1 base, and 9 bases lay in between. In germline, CDR1 is LNHNV, CDR2 YYDKDF (reference sequence). The CDR3 consists of 14 residues. CDR3 sequence (DNA): TGTGCCACCAGCAGACGGACAAATTCCTACGAGCAGTACTTC. Translating gives CATSRRTNSYEQYF.

The CDR3 coding sequence is TGTGCCAGCAGCCAACGCCGTGGACCGGCTCACGAGCAGTACTTC. Protein sequence: CASSQRRGPAHEQYF. The genes are TRBV3-1 (or the pseudogene TRBV3-2) and TRBJ2-7; no definite D call. The CDR3 is 15 residues long. CDR1 is LGHDT, CDR2 YNNKEL, per germline (reference sequence). The V and J ends lost 2 bases and 5 bases respectively, with 16 bases between them.

The count of this clone is one. This chain links TRBV30 with TRBJ1-6; 7 bases are a match to TRBD1. Germline-derived CDR1 and CDR2 are GTSNPN and SVGIG (reference sequence). The J segment lost 5 bases and the V segment lost 5 bases, leaving 9 bases of the junction unmatched. This CDR3 is 15 amino acids long. The CDR3 DNA is TGTGCCTGGCGCTCACGGGACAGAGATAATTCACCCCTCCACTTT. Protein: CAWRSRDRDNSPLHF.

The V call is TRBV2, the J call TRBJ1-2, with TRBD1 matching 10 bases. The CDR3 has 15 amino acids. Germline CDR1 reads SNHLY; CDR2 reads FYNNEI. V was pared by 6 bases and J by 2 bases, with 6 bases of the junction left unmatched. CDR3: CASSRQGATNYGYTF. CDR3 nucleotide sequence: TGTGCCAGCAGCCGACAGGGGGCGACGAACTATGGCTACACCTTC.

This clone was counted a single time. Here the CDR3 DNA reads TGTGCCAGCACCCCTGCGGGGGGACATCTAAATTACGAGCAGTACTTC. Translation gives CASTPAGGHLNYEQYF. V and J are TRBV27 and TRBJ2-7; 8 positions agree with TRBD2. Germline V gene sequence: CDR1 MNHEY, CDR2 SMNVEV (reference sequence). V lost 7 bases, J lost 4 bases, and 15 bases stayed unmatched. The CDR3 loop spans 16 amino acids.